These 16 T cell receptor beta chains came from one sample sequenced in a study of blood T cells in healthy people across ages. Primed by a sample-barcoded 5' primer and a J-beta primer mix, a second PCR proceeded for 7 to 11 cycles. TCRdb called the 5' RACE reads again in MiXCR, with one record for every CDR3 protein. The sample has about 1.1 million distinct CDR3 sequences, around two fifths seen once. Sequencing input: blood. The receptors stem from a young man in good health.

This rearrangement joins TRBV4-2 to TRBJ1-6; D unclear. The CDR3 runs 14 residues. Germline assignment: CDR1 LGHNA and CDR2 YNFKEQ. The V end was cut by 0 bases, the J end by 10 bases, with 10 bases between. The CDR3 region is CASSQDRVESPLHF. The CDR3 DNA follows: TGTGCCAGCAGCCAAGATCGGGTGGAATCACCCCTCCACTTT.

The chain joins TRBV9 to TRBJ1-2, with no clear D. CDR3 length: 15 amino acids. V lost 0 bases, J lost 3 bases, and 12 bases lay in between. CDR1 SGDLS and CDR2 YYNGEE come from the germline V gene. The CDR3 DNA sequence: TGTGCCAGCAGCGTAGGTTATGGGAACGACTATGGCTACACCTTC. It is translated as CASSVGYGNDYGYTF.

The table lists this clonotype with many counts. The chain has TRBV27 and TRBJ2-1, with unresolved D. CDR1 is MNHEY, CDR2 SMNVEV, per germline (reference sequence). This CDR3 has 12 residues. Trimming pared 3 bases from V and 4 bases from J, leaving 4 bases between. In DNA, the CDR3 is TGTGCCAGCAGTTTTGGGTACAATGAGCAGTTCTTC. This sequence encodes CASSFGYNEQFF.

The chain employs TRBV28 and TRBJ1-1; 7 nucleotides match TRBD1. Looked up from germline, CDR1 is MDHEN and CDR2 is SYDVKM. V gave up 5 bases and J gave up 5 bases; unmatched junction bases: 11. CDR3 size: 15 residues. CDR3 sequence reads: CASSQPSGGGTEAFF. CDR3 in DNA: TGTGCCAGCAGTCAACCCTCAGGGGGAGGAACTGAAGCTTTCTTT. The variable domain in full, with the rest retrieved from reference TRBV28 and TRBJ1-1, is DVKVTQSSRYLVKRTGEKVFLECVQDMDHENMFWYRQDPGLGLRLIYFSYDVKMKEKGDIPEGYSVSREKKERFSLILESASTNQTSMYLCASSQPSGGGTEAFFGQGTRLTVV.

The V and J genes are TRBV12-3 or TRBV12-4 and TRBJ2-2; D call uncertain. Trimming shortened V by 8 bases and J by 1 base, and 2 bases separated the two germline ends. The CDR3 spans 11 residues. The CDR3, as DNA: TGTGCCAGCCAGAACACCGGGGAGCTGTTTTTT. Translating it yields CASQNTGELFF.

This chain uses TRBV5-1 with TRBJ1-1; no reliable D call. Per germline, CDR1 SGHRS and CDR2 YFSETQ. This CDR3 region has 16 residues. Trimming shortened V by 0 bases and J by 0 bases, and 12 bases separated the two germline ends. The DNA of the CDR3 is TGCGCCAGCAGCTTGGATACCTTGAGCATGAACACTGAAGCTTTCTTT. Translation: CASSLDTLSMNTEAFF.

This clonotype came up a few times. This sequence joins TRBV7-2 and TRBJ1-1, with 10 bases fitting TRBD1. V gave up 5 bases and J gave up 5 bases; unmatched junction bases: 8. This CDR3 region has 15 residues. Germline V gene data show CDR1 as SGHTA and CDR2 as FQGNSA. The CDR3: CASSTTGTGVTEAFF. DNA for the CDR3: TGTGCCAGCAGCACGACCGGGACAGGGGTTACTGAAGCTTTCTTT. The entire variable domain, with the rest obtained from reference TRBV7-2 and TRBJ1-1, is as follows: GAGVSQSPSNKVTEKGKDVELRCDPISGHTALYWYRQSLGQGLEFLIYFQGNSAPDKSGLPSDRFSAERTGGSVSTLTIQRTQQEDSAVYLCASSTTGTGVTEAFFGQGTRLTVV.

This clonotype was found a few times. The V call is TRBV20-1, the J call TRBJ1-2; D call uncertain. This CDR3 comprises 15 residues. V lost 0 bases, J lost 7 bases, and 18 bases lay in between. The germline V gene encodes CDR1 DFQATT and CDR2 SNEGSKA (reference sequence). For the CDR3, the DNA is TGCAGTGCTAGAGAGGAGCGGGCAGAGGGCTCTGGCTACACCTTC. Amino acid sequence: CSAREERAEGSGYTF.

The chain couples TRBV6-2 or TRBV6-3 to TRBJ2-2; D unclear. The length of the CDR3 is 15 residues. Germline CDR1 and CDR2: MNHEY and SVGEGT. Trimming took off 2 bases at V and 4 bases at J, with 11 bases between the two ends. The CDR3 region has the DNA TGTGCCAGCAGTTACAGCCCACCCTCCACCGGGGAGCTGTTTTTT. Translation: CASSYSPPSTGELFF.

V and J are TRBV12-3 or TRBV12-4 and TRBJ1-1, with TRBD1 as a possible D gene (5 bases). Trimming cost V 6 bases and J 1 base, with 9 bases left between them. There are 13 residues in the CDR3. The CDR3 reads CASRGRANTEAFF. The CDR3 DNA reads as TGTGCCAGCAGGGGCAGGGCGAACACTGAAGCTTTCTTT.

In its sample, this clonotype was seen once. The chain recombines TRBV5-1 with TRBJ1-1; the match to TRBD1 covers 7 bases. Trimming took 4 bases from V and 6 from J; bases not matched to a gene: 9. Looked up from germline, CDR1 is SGHRS and CDR2 is YFSETQ. The CDR3 consists of 14 residues. The CDR3 coding sequence is TGCGCCAGCAGCCACGCAGGGGGGAATCCTGAAGCTTTCTTT. Its protein product is CASSHAGGNPEAFF.

This chain joins TRBV2 and TRBJ2-7; TRBD1 matches 9 bases. The CDR3 covers 15 residues. The germline gives CDR1 SNHLY, CDR2 FYNNEI. Losses at the gene ends were 3 bases for V and 7 bases for J; bases not matched to a gene: 10. As DNA, the CDR3 is TGTGCCAGCAGTGAGTCCGGGACAGGGAACGATGAGCAGTACTTC. Encoded protein: CASSESGTGNDEQYF.

This clonotype was detected a few times. The chain joins TRBV20-1 to TRBJ2-7; 11 bases align to TRBD1. V was pared by 4 bases and J by 2 bases, with 7 bases of the junction left unmatched. Germline V lookup: CDR1 DFQATT, CDR2 SNEGSKA (reference sequence). This CDR3 spans 15 amino acids. This CDR3 is CSAKVPGQGAYEQYF. The CDR3 region has the DNA TGCAGTGCTAAAGTCCCGGGACAGGGGGCCTACGAGCAGTACTTC.

This chain uses TRBV15 with TRBJ1-5; no definite D call. CDR1 LNHNV and CDR2 YYDKDF come from the germline V gene (reference sequence). Between the trimmed V and J ends, which lost 1 base and 0 bases, there was a span of 4 bases. The CDR3 extends over 14 amino acids. DNA of the CDR3: TGTGCCACCAGCAGAGCTGGTAGCAATCAGCCCCAGCATTTT. Translating gives CATSRAGSNQPQHF. The full variable domain, in which reference TRBV15 and TRBJ1-5 provide the parts outside the CDR3, is DAMVIQNPRYQVTQFGKPVTLSCSQTLNHNVMYWYQQKSSQAPKLLFHYYDKDFNNEADTPDNFQSRRPNTSFCFLDIRSPGLGDTAMYLCATSRAGSNQPQHFGDGTRLSIL.

This clonotype turned up a few times. The genes are TRBV29-1 and TRBJ1-2; D gene unclear. The CDR3 has 11 amino acids. Germline V gene sequence: CDR1 SQVTM, CDR2 ANQGSEA. V lost 2 bases and J lost 8, with 9 bases in between. As DNA, the CDR3 is TGCAGCGTTGAACGAGATCGGGGCTACACCTTC. It encodes CSVERDRGYTF.

A remark on this clonotype: One end of the junction fails to match germline, which may point to a read error. The chain has TRBV7-2 and TRBJ1-6, with TRBD1 matching over 8 bases. Germline CDR1 and CDR2: SGHTA and FQGNSA. The CDR3 contains 14 residues. CDR3 in DNA: TGTGCCGGCAGTCGACAGGGGATTAGTTCACCCCTCCACTTT. It codes for CAGSRQGISSPLHF. The whole variable domain, filled in from reference TRBV7-2 and TRBJ1-6, reads GAGVSQSPSNKVTEKGKDVELRCDPISGHTALYWYRQSLGQGLEFLIYFQGNSAPDKSGLPSDRFSAERTGGSVSTLTIQRTQQEDSAVYLCAGSRQGISSPLHFGNGTRLTVT.